These 14 T cell receptor beta chains were sequenced from one sample in a study of T-cell reconstitution after alpha-beta-depleted transplantation in children. Unique molecular identifiers featured in how the TCRbeta library was prepared. TCRdb recomputed calls from the PCR reads with MiXCR, one row per CDR3 protein. The table records about 230,000 distinct CDR3 sequences, 9.5% to 13% of them present only once. This material consisted of PBMCs, taken before TCRalphabeta/CD19-depleted stem cell transplant. The receptor set was obtained from a child under two years old with acute myeloid leukemia, due to receive a stem cell transplant.

This clonotype was recorded many times. The genes are TRBV7-2 and TRBJ1-1; D not certain. Trimming shortened V by 5 bases and J by 0 bases, and 13 bases separated the two germline ends. Looked up from germline, CDR1 is SGHTA and CDR2 is FQGNSA. This CDR3 has 15 residues. The CDR3 spells CASSRDFNMNTEAFF. Here the CDR3 DNA reads TGTGCCAGCAGCCGAGACTTTAACATGAACACTGAAGCTTTCTTT.

This clonotype was counted ten times or more. The chain employs TRBV5-1 and TRBJ2-2; TRBD2 might be the D (5 bases). The CDR3 contains 18 residues. Trimming removed 7 bases at V and 1 base at J, with 23 bases between. Germline V gene data show CDR1 as SGHRS and CDR2 as YFSETQ. The CDR3 DNA is TGCGCCAGCGGTGGAACCTTAAGTGGGAGCCGGAACACCGGGGAGCTGTTTTTT. Its protein product is CASGGTLSGSRNTGELFF. The entire variable domain, with the rest obtained from reference TRBV5-1 and TRBJ2-2, is as follows: KAGVTQTPRYLIKTRGQQVTLSCSPISGHRSVSWYQQTPGQGLQFLFEYFSETQRNKGNFPGRFSGRQFSNSRSEMNVSTLELGDSALYLCASGGTLSGSRNTGELFFGEGSRLTVL.

With respect to this clonotype: A clone one base away is much larger, so this may be a read error. The chain uses TRBV20-1 and TRBJ2-1, with 8 bases fitting TRBD2. Germline V gene sequence: CDR1 DFQATT, CDR2 SNEGSKA (reference sequence). The CDR3 has 14 residues. This CDR3 is CSPRPGRADNEQFF. The CDR3 DNA reads TGCAGTCCTAGACCCGGGAGGGCCGACAATGAGCAGTTCTTC.

This clonotype was found many times. The chain joins TRBV20-1 to TRBJ2-1; no reliable D call. Trimming removed 6 bases from V and 0 bases from J, with 12 bases in between. From germline, CDR1 is DFQATT and CDR2 SNEGSKA (reference sequence). The CDR3 loop spans 14 amino acids. Written as DNA, the CDR3 is TGCAGTGCGGATGTCCTTAACTCCTACAATGAGCAGTTCTTC. Translated, it gives CSADVLNSYNEQFF.

Many counts were recorded for this clonotype. At one end, the junction sequence differs from germline, possibly due to a read error. The chain is built from TRBV5-1 and TRBJ2-3, with 8 bases that match TRBD2. The CDR3 runs 13 residues. Germline-derived CDR1 and CDR2 are SGHRS and YFSETQ. CDR3 coding DNA: TGCGCCAGCAGCTTGGATAGGACTAGCCTTTCACTTTTT. Translated: CASSLDRTSLSLF.

Points on this clonotype: This may be a read error: a much more frequent sequence differs by one nucleotide. The CDR3 sequence is CASSFERTGNPIYNEQFF. CDR3 nucleotides: TGTGCCAGCAGTTTCGAGAGGACAGGGAATCCCATTTACAATGAGCAGTTCTTC. V is TRBV12-3 or TRBV12-4 and J is TRBJ2-1; TRBD1 agrees at 8 bases. The J segment lost 4 bases and the V segment lost 3 bases, leaving 14 bases of the junction unmatched. The CDR3 spans 18 residues.

This clonotype was observed at least ten times. The chain recombines TRBV27 with TRBJ2-7; 13 bases match TRBD2. CDR3 length: 17 amino acids. The germline V gene has CDR1 MNHEY and CDR2 SMNVEV (reference sequence). With 5 bases clipped from V and 2 bases from J, the junction kept 9 bases outside the gene matches. The CDR3 region is CASSLGTSGTFTYEQYF. The CDR3 nucleotides are TGTGCCAGCAGTCTGGGGACTAGCGGGACATTTACCTACGAGCAGTACTTC.

This clonotype occurred many times. The chain uses TRBV28 and TRBJ2-3, with 12 bases aligning to TRBD2. CDR3 size: 18 residues. From germline, CDR1 is MDHEN and CDR2 SYDVKM. Trimming cost V 6 bases and J 2 bases; bases outside gene matches: 12. CDR3 residues: CASSSPGTSGSFTDTQYF. For the CDR3, the DNA is TGTGCCAGCAGCTCACCAGGGACTAGCGGGTCGTTCACAGATACGCAGTATTTT.

The sample holds a few counts of this clonotype. The chain is built from TRBV7-3 and TRBJ2-2, with 9 nucleotides matching TRBD2. V was pared by 5 bases and J by 2 bases, with 9 bases of the junction left unmatched. CDR3 length: 17 amino acids. Germline values: CDR1 SGHTA, CDR2 FQGTGA. The CDR3 sequence: CASSLVPGLANTGELFF. CDR3 nucleotides: TGTGCCAGCAGCCTCGTTCCGGGACTAGCCAACACCGGGGAGCTGTTTTTT. Filled out from reference TRBV7-3 and TRBJ2-2, the complete variable domain reads GAGVSQTPSNKVTEKGKYVELRCDPISGHTALYWYRQSLGQGPEFLIYFQGTGAADDSGLPNDRFFAVRPEGSVSTLKIQRTERGDSAVYLCASSLVPGLANTGELFFGEGSRLTVL.

This clonotype was seen many times. This chain joins TRBV27 and TRBJ2-7, with 9 bases lining up with TRBD1. There are 14 residues in the CDR3. The V and J ends lost 7 bases and 2 bases, in that order; junction bases with no gene match: 6. Per the germline V gene, CDR1 is MNHEY and CDR2 is SMNVEV (reference sequence). CDR3 nucleotides: TGTGCCAGCACCCTAGGGACAGGGCCCTACGAGCAGTACTTC. Amino acids: CASTLGTGPYEQYF.

The chain combines TRBV7-6 with TRBJ2-7; no clear D. Trimming removed 2 bases at V and 7 bases at J, with 12 bases between. Germline V gene data show CDR1 as SGHVS and CDR2 as FNYEAQ. This CDR3 contains 13 residues. DNA of the CDR3: TGTGCCAGCAGCTTACTGGGCGGAGAAGAGCAGTACTTC. This codes for CASSLLGGEEQYF.

This clonotype was observed at least ten times. The gene calls are TRBV20-1 and TRBJ2-1; D is unresolved. Germline lookup yields CDR1 DFQATT and CDR2 SNEGSKA (reference sequence). V was pared by 3 bases and J by 4 bases, with 10 bases between. The CDR3 contains 13 residues. In DNA, the CDR3 is TGCAGTGCTAGCGATACAGATTACAATGAGCAGTTCTTC. Protein product: CSASDTDYNEQFF.

This clonotype came up many times. V and J are TRBV6-2 or TRBV6-3 and TRBJ2-1; 11 bases agree with TRBD2. The CDR3 runs to 18 residues. J gave up 1 base and V 1 base, and 6 bases lay outside the gene matches. Germline CDR1 reads MNHEY; CDR2 reads SVGEGT. CDR3 sequence reads: CASSYWGTSGMSYNEQFF. CDR3 sequence (DNA): TGTGCCAGCAGTTACTGGGGGACTAGCGGTATGTCCTACAATGAGCAGTTCTTC.

This clonotype was recorded many times. The V gene is TRBV4-1, the J gene TRBJ1-2; tentatively, D is TRBD1 (6 bases). The CDR3 has 18 amino acids. The V gene's germline CDR1 is MGHRA and CDR2 YSYEKL. Trimming pared 0 bases from V and 4 bases from J, leaving 21 bases between. The CDR3: CASSQDKGGAGVLYGYTF. The CDR3 DNA sequence: TGCGCCAGCAGCCAAGATAAAGGGGGGGCGGGGGTTCTCTATGGCTACACCTTC.